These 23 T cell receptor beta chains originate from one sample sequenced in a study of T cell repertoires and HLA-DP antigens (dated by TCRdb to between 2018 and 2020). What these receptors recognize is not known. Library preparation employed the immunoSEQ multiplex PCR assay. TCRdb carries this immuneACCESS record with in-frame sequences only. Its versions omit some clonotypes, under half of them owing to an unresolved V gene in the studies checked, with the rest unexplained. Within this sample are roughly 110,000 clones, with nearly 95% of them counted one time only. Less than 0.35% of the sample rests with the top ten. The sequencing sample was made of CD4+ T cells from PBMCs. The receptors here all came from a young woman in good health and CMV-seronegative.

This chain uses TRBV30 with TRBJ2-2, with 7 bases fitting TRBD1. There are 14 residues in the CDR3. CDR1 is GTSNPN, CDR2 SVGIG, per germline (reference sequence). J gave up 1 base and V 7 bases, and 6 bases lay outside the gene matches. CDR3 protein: CASPDRENTGELFF. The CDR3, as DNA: TGTGCCTCCCCCGACAGGGAGAACACCGGGGAGCTGTTTTTT.

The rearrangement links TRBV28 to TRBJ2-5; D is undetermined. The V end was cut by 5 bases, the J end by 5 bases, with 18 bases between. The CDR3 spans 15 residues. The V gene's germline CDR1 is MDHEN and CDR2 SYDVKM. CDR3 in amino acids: CASSTSLRKVETQYF. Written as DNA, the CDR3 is TGTGCCAGCAGTACATCCTTGCGGAAGGTGGAGACCCAGTACTTC.

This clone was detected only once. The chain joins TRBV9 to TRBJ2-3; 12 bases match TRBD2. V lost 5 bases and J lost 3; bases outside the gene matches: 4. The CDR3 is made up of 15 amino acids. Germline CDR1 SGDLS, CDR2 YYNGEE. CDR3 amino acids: CASRATSGSTDTQYF. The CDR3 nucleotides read TGTGCCAGCAGAGCGACTAGCGGGAGTACAGATACGCAGTATTTT. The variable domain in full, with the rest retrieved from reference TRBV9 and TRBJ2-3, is DSGVTQTPKHLITATGQRVTLRCSPRSGDLSVYWYQQSLDQGLQFLIQYYNGEERAKGNILERFSAQQFPDLHSELNLSSLELGDSALYFCASRATSGSTDTQYFGPGTRLTVL.

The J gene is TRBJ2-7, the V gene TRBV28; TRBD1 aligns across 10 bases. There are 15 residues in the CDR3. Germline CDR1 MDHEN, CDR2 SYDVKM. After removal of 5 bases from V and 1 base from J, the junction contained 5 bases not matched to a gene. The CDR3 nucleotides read TGTGCCAGCAGTCGGGCGGACAGGGGGTCCTACGAGCAGTACGTC. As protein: CASSRADRGSYEQYV.

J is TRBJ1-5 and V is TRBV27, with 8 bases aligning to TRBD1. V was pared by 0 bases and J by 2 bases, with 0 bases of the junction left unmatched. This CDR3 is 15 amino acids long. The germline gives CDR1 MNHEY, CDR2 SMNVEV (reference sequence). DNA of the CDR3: TGTGCCAGCAGTTTATCGGACAGGGGCAATCAGCCCCAGCATTTT. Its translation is CASSLSDRGNQPQHF.

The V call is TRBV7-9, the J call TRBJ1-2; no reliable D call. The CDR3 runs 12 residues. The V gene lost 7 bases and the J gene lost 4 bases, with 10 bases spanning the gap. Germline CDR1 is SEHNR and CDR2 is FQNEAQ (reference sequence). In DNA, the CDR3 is TGTGCCAGCACCTACGGGGTCTATGGCTACACCTTC. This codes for CASTYGVYGYTF.

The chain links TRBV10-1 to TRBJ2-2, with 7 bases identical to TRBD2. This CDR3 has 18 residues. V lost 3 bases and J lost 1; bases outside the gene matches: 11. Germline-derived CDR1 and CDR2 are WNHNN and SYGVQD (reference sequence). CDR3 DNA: TGCGCCAGCAGTGATTGGGCTAGCGGAGGCGGGAACACCGGGGAGCTGTTTTTT. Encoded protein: CASSDWASGGGNTGELFF.

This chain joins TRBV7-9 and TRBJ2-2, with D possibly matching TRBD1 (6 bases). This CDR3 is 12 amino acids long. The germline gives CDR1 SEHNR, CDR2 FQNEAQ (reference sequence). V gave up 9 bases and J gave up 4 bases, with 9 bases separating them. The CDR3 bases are TGTGCCAGTACAGGGTCCACCGGGGAGCTGTTTTTT. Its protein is CASTGSTGELFF.

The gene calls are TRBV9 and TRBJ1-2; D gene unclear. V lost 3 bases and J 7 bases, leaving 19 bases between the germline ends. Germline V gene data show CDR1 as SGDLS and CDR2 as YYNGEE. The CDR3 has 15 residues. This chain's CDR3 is CASSELDVGRSGYTF. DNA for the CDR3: TGTGCCAGCAGCGAATTAGACGTTGGCAGGAGTGGCTACACCTTC.

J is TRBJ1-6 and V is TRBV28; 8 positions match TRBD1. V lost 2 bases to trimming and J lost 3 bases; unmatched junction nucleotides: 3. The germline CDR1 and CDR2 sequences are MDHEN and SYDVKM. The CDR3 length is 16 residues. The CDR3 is CASSLTGGNYNSPLHF. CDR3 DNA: TGTGCCAGCAGTTTAACAGGGGGGAACTATAATTCACCCCTCCACTTT. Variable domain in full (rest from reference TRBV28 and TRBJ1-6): DVKVTQSSRYLVKRTGEKVFLECVQDMDHENMFWYRQDPGLGLRLIYFSYDVKMKEKGDIPEGYSVSREKKERFSLILESASTNQTSMYLCASSLTGGNYNSPLHFGNGTRLTVT.

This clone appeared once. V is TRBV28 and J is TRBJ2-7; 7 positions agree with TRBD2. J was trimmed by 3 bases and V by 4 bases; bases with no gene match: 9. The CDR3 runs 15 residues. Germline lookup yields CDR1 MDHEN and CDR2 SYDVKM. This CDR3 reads CASSSGLGGVYEQYF. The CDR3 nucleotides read TGTGCCAGCAGTTCAGGGTTGGGGGGGGTCTACGAGCAGTACTTC.

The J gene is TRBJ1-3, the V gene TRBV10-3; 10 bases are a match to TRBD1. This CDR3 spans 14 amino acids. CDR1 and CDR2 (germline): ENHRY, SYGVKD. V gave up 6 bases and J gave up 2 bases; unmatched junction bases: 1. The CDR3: CAIRTGGAGNTIYF. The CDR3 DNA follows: TGTGCCATCAGGACAGGGGGCGCTGGAAACACCATATATTTT.

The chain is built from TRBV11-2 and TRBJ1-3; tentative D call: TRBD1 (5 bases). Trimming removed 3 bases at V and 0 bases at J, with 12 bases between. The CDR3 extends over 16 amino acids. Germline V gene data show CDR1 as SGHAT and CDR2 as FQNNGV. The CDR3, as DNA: TGTGCCAGCAGCTTTACCGGGGGAAACTCTGGAAACACCATATATTTT. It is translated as CASSFTGGNSGNTIYF.

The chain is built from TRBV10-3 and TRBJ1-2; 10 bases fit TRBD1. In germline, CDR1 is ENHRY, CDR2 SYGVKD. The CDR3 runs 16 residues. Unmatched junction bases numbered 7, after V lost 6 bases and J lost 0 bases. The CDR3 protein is CAISRDRGDPNYGYTF. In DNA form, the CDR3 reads TGTGCCATCAGCCGGGACAGGGGCGACCCTAACTATGGCTACACCTTC.

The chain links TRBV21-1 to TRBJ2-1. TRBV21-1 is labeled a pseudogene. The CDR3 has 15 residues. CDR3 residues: CASSPHHGNSYEQFF. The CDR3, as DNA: TGTGCCAGCAGCCCTCATCATGGGAACTCCTATGAGCAGTTCTTC.

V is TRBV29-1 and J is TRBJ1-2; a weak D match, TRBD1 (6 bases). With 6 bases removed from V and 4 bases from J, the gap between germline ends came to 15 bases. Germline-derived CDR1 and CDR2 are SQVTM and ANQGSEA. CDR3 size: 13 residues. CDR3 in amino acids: CSVQHRAGYGYTF. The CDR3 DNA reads TGCAGCGTCCAGCACAGGGCGGGCTATGGCTACACCTTC.

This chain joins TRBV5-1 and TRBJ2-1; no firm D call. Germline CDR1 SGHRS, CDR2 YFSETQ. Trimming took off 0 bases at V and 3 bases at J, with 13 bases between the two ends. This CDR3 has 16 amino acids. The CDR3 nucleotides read TGCGCCAGCAGCTTGGTTTCCGCAAACCTCTACAATGAGCAGTTCTTC. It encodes CASSLVSANLYNEQFF.

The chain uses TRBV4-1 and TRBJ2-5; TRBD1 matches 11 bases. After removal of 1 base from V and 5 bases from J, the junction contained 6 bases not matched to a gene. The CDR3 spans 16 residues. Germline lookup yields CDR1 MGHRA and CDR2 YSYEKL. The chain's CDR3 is CASSQGHGTGGETQYF. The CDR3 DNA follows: TGCGCCAGCAGCCAAGGACACGGGACAGGGGGGGAGACCCAGTACTTC.

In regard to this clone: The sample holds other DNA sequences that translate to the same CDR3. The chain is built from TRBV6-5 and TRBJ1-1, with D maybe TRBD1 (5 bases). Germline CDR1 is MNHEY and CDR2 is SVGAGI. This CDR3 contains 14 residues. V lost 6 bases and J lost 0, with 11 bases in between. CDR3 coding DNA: TGTGCCAGCAGCTTCGACAGACTGAACACTGAAGCTTTCTTT. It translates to CASSFDRLNTEAFF.

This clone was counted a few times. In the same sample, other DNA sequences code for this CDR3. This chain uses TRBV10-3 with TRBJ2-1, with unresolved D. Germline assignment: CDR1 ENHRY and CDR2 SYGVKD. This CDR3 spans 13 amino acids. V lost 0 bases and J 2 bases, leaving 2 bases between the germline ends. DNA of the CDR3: TGTGCCATCAGTGAGTCGACCTACAATGAGCAGTTCTTC. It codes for CAISESTYNEQFF.

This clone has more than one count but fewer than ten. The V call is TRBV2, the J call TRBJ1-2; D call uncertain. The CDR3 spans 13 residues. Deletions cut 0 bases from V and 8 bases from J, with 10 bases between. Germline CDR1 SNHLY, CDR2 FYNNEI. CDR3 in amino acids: CASSEAPINGYTF. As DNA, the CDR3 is TGTGCCAGCAGTGAAGCGCCGATAAACGGCTACACCTTC.

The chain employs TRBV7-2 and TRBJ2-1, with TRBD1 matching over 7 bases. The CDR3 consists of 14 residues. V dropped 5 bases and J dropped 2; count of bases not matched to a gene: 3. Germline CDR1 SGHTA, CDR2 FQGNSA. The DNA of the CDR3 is TGTGCCAGCAGCCCAGGACAGGCCTACAATGAGCAGTTCTTC. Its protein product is CASSPGQAYNEQFF.

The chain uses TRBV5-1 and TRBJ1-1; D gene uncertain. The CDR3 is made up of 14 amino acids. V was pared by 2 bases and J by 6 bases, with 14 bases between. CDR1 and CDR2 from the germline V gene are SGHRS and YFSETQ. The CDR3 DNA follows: TGCGCCAGCAGCTTAACATCAAGGGAGCCTGAAGCTTTCTTT. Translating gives CASSLTSREPEAFF.